This T cell receptor beta chain stems from a study of blood T cells in healthy people across ages. Study observations and caveats: Reliance upon unsorted PBMCs precluded definitive naive versus antigen-experienced comparison.

Trimming took 0 bases from V and 8 from J, leaving 13 bases between them. Germline V gene lookup returns CDR1 SGHTA and CDR2 FQGNSA. This CDR3 spans 15 amino acids. In its sample, this clonotype was seen a few times. Its target is not known. Primed by a sample-barcoded 5' primer and a J-beta primer mix, a second PCR proceeded for roughly 6 to 12 cycles. MiXCR, applied by TCRdb to the 5' RACE reads, yields one record per CDR3 protein. The table shows around 990,000 distinct CDR3 sequences, with 25% occurring only once. Isolation yielded PBMCs, at least 7 million per sample, in every case. Extracted total RNA amounted to at least 6 micrograms for each sample. The sample was also reused in another study, on T cells of mothers and their children. That source reports: Sample barcodes and 2-4 random nucleotides were added by the M1S primer of the second PCR.

The chain employs TRBV7-2 and TRBJ1-4; D call uncertain. The origin of this receptor is a girl between 2 and 10 years old in good health. The specimen sequenced was blood. The CDR3 spells CASSLAGSLGEKLFF. The CDR3 bases are TGTGCCAGCAGCTTAGCGGGAAGTTTAGGAGAAAAACTGTTTTTT. The whole variable domain, filled in from reference TRBV7-2 and TRBJ1-4, reads GAGVSQSPSNKVTEKGKDVELRCDPISGHTALYWYRQSLGQGLEFLIYFQGNSAPDKSGLPSDRFSAERTGGSVSTLTIQRTQQEDSAVYLCASSLAGSLGEKLFFGSGTQLSVL.